This TCR beta chain emerged from a study of blood T cell repertoires in COVID-19. About the research overall: There were acute and convalescent COVID-19 samples, and they came from the United States, Italy and Spain.

Assay used: immunoSEQ multiplex PCR; TCRdb lists only in-frame clones, some missing. The sample carries some 140,000 clones, roughly 76% recorded once. The receptor comes from a man at least 80 years old with acute or convalescent COVID-19. Sequencing used peripheral blood.

The CDR3 DNA sequence: TGTGCCAGCAGGAGCAGGGCTAGCTCCTACGAGCAGTACTTC. The encoded protein is CASRSRASSYEQYF. The chain employs TRBV27 and TRBJ2-7; perhaps TRBD1 as D (5 bases). The ends were cut back, 6 bases at V and 0 bases at J, with 12 bases in the middle. The CDR3 totals 14 residues. Germline values: CDR1 MNHEY, CDR2 SMNVEV (reference sequence).